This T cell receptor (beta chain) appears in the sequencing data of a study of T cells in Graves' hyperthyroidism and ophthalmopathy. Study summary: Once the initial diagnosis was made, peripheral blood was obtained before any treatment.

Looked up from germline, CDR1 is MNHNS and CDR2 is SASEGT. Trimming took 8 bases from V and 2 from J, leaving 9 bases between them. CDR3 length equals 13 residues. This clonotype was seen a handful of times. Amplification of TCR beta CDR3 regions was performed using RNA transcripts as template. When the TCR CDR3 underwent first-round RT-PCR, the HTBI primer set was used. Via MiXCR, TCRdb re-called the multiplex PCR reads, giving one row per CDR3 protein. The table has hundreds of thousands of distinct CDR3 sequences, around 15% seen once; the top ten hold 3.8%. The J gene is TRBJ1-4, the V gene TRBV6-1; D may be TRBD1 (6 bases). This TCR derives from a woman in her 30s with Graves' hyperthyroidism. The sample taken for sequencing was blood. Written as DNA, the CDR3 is TGTGCCAGCCTGGACAGCACTAATGAAAAACTGTTTTTT. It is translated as CASLDSTNEKLFF.